This is a list of T cell receptor beta chains from one sample in a study of T cells after yellow fever vaccination. In TCRdb, the 5' RACE reads were re-called with MiXCR into one record per CDR3 protein. The sample consists of around 500,000 distinct CDR3 sequences, around a fifth of them appearing once. The sequencing used PBMCs, collected approximately 20 days after the first yellow fever vaccination. Receptor source: a man between 18 and 35 years old who received the YFV17D yellow fever vaccine. Each CDR3 is given with its conserved first and last residue. A D gene is named only where the DNA matches it firmly. Clone size is shown for a subset of rows, as once, few, many or a class of expanded clone.

v_gene	d_gene	abundance	j_gene	CDR3aa	CDR3nt
TRBV11-1	NA	NA	TRBJ2-5	CASSLVGRTQETQYF	TGTGCCAGCAGCTTAGTTGGCAGAACCCAAGAGACCCAGTACTTC
TRBV5-1	TRBD2	few	TRBJ2-3	CASSVGAGGPDTQYF	TGCGCCAGCAGCGTCGGAGCGGGGGGGCCAGATACGCAGTATTTT
TRBV4-1	NA	few	TRBJ2-3	CASSQVSTGVTDTQYF	TGCGCCAGCAGCCAAGTGTCAACTGGAGTCACAGATACGCAGTATTTT
TRBV7-9	NA	many	TRBJ1-1	CASKGGEMKAEAFF	TGTGCCAGCAAGGGAGGAGAAATGAAGGCTGAAGCTTTCTTT
TRBV6-1	TRBD1	few	TRBJ2-7	CASRAGAGGSYEQYF	TGTGCCAGCAGGGCCGGAGCAGGGGGCTCGTACGAGCAGTACTTC
TRBV29-1	NA	NA	TRBJ1-1	CSVDQGPWGGTEAFF	TGCAGCGTTGACCAGGGTCCTTGGGGAGGCACTGAAGCTTTCTTT
TRBV5-1	NA	NA	TRBJ2-3	CASSLDFWVTDTQYF	TGCGCCAGCAGCTTGGATTTCTGGGTAACAGATACGCAGTATTTT
TRBV20-1	TRBD1	few	TRBJ1-5	CSANKGQGYQPQHF	TGCAGTGCTAACAAGGGACAGGGATACCAGCCCCAGCATTTT
TRBV21-1	NA	few	TRBJ2-7	CASSSPVPSSYEQYF	TGTGCCAGCAGCTCTCCGGTCCCGAGCTCCTACGAGCAGTACTTC
TRBV10-3	NA	few	TRBJ2-1	CAISGSNEQFF	TGTGCCATCAGTGGGTCCAATGAGCAGTTCTTC
TRBV5-1	TRBD1	NA	TRBJ2-1	CAGSQDRGGGLSYNEQFF	TGCGCCGGCAGCCAGGACAGGGGAGGGGGGCTCTCCTACAATGAGCAGTTCTTC
TRBV6-1	TRBD1	few	TRBJ2-2	CASRTGGANTGELFF	TGTGCCAGCCGGACAGGGGGCGCGAACACCGGGGAGCTGTTTTTT
TRBV14	NA	NA	TRBJ1-4	CASSLVGGSGKLFF	TGTGCCAGCAGCCTCGTTGGTGGGTCGGGAAAACTGTTTTTT
TRBV19	NA	many	TRBJ1-1	CASSISANTEAFF	TGTGCCAGTAGTATTTCGGCGAACACTGAAGCTTTCTTT
TRBV5-1	TRBD1	NA	TRBJ1-1	CASSMQGAGTEAFF	TGCGCCAGCAGCATGCAGGGGGCTGGGACTGAAGCTTTCTTT
TRBV5-1	TRBD1	many	TRBJ1-1	CASSGRQGAEAFF	TGCGCCAGCAGCGGAAGACAGGGCGCTGAAGCTTTCTTT
TRBV5-1	NA	few	TRBJ1-1	CASSPEGQGTEAFF	TGCGCCAGCAGCCCCGAGGGGCAGGGAACTGAAGCTTTCTTT
TRBV5-1	NA	NA	TRBJ2-2	CASRDGLNTGELFF	TGCGCCAGCAGAGATGGCCTAAACACCGGGGAGCTGTTTTTT